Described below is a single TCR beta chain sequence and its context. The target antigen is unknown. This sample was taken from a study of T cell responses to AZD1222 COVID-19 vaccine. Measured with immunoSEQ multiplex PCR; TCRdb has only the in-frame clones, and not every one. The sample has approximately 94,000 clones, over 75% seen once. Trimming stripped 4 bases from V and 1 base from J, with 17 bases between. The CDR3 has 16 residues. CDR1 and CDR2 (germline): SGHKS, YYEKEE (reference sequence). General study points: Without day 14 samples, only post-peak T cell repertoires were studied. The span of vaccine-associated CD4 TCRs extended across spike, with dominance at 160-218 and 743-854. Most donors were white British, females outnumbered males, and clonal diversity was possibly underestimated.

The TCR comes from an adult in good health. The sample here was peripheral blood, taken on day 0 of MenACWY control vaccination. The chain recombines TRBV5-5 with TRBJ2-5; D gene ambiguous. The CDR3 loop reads CASSPVFMRGQETQYF. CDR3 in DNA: TGTGCCAGCAGCCCGGTTTTCATGCGCGGCCAAGAGACCCAGTACTTC.